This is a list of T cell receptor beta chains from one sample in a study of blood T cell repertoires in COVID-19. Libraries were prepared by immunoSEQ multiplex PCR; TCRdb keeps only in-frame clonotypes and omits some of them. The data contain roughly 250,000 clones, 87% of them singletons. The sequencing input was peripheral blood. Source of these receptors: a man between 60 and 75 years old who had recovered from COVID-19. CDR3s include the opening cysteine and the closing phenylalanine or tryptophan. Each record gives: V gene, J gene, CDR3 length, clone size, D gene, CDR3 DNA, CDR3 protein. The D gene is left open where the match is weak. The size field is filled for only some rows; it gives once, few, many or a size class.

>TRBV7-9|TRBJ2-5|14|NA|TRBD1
TGTGCCAGCAGCTTTAGGGACAGTCAAGAGACCCAGTACTTC
CASSFRDSQETQYF
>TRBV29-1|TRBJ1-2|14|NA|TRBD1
TGCAGCGTTGAAAGGCAGGGGGCGTTAGGTGGCTACACCTTC
CSVERQGALGGYTF
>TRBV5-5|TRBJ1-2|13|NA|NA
TGTGCCAGCAGCTTGGTGTGGGCAGATGGCTACACCTTC
CASSLVWADGYTF
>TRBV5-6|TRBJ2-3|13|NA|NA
TGTGCCAGCAGCTTGGATCTCGGGGTAACGCAGTATTTT
CASSLDLGVTQYF
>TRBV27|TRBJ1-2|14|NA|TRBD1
TGTGCCAGCAGTTCCCGGGACAGGGTTCGAGGCTACACCTTC
CASSSRDRVRGYTF
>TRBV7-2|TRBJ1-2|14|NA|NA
TGTGCCAGCAGCCCAATGTCGGGTGCCTATGGCTACACCTTC
CASSPMSGAYGYTF
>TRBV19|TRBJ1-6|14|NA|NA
TGTGCCAGCTCCGATAGCTCCTATAATTCACCCCTCCACTTT
CASSDSSYNSPLHF
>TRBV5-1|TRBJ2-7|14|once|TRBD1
TGCGCCAGCAGCTACGGACAGGGGAATTACGAGCAGTACTTC
CASSYGQGNYEQYF
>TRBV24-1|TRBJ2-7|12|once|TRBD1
TGTGCCACCAGTCGGACAGGGCACGAGCAGTACTTC
CATSRTGHEQYF
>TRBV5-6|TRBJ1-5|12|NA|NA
TGTGCCAGCAGCCAAGGACTCGGGCCCCAGCATTTT
CASSQGLGPQHF
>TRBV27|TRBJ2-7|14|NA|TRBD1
TGTGCCAGCAGTAGAGGGACAGGGGGCTACGAGCAGTACTTC
CASSRGTGGYEQYF
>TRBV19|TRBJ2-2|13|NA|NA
TGTGCCAGTAGTATGTCAGGGGTCGGGGAGCTGTTTTTT
CASSMSGVGELFF
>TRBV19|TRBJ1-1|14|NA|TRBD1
TGTGCCAGTACGGGACAGTCCATGAACACTGAAGCTTTCTTT
CASTGQSMNTEAFF
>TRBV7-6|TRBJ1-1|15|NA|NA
TGTGCCAGCAGCTTAGTCGGGGGGGAGAACACTGAAGCTTTCTTT
CASSLVGGENTEAFF
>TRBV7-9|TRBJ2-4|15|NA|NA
TGTGCCAGCAGCTTAGCCATGGGGCTCAAAAACATTCAGTACTTC
CASSLAMGLKNIQYF
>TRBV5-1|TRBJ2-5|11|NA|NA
TGCGCCAGCAGCCTCCAAGAGACCCAGTACTTC
CASSLQETQYF
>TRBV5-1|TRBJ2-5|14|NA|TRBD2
TGCGCCAGCACCGGCGGGACTAGCTGGGAGACCCAGTACTTC
CASTGGTSWETQYF